The entry below gives a single T cell receptor (beta chain) sequence along with its context. V gave up 1 base and J gave up 3 bases, with 6 bases separating them. CDR3 length equals 14 residues. Germline CDR1 and CDR2: LNHNV and YYDKDF (reference sequence). The T cells that were sequenced for TCR beta were CD8+ and CD4+ cells from blood. The data were taken from a study of CD8 T cells in Susac syndrome. The RNA, about 0.45 to 1 ug, was put through reverse transcription using random hexamers. By means of immunoSEQ multiplex PCR, TCR beta CDR3 spanning 54 Vbeta and 13 Jbeta underwent amplification. Using its own MiXCR run on the immunoSEQ multiplex PCR reads, TCRdb lists one record per CDR3 protein. The sample records 210,000 or so distinct CDR3 sequences, 94% being singletons.

This TCR was sampled from a human donor with Susac syndrome. V is TRBV15 and J is TRBJ1-4; D not certain. The sample comprised CD4+ T cells from PBMCs. In DNA, the CDR3 is TGTGCCACCAGCAGAGGAGGGTCTAATGAAAAACTGTTTTTT. The encoded protein is CATSRGGSNEKLFF.